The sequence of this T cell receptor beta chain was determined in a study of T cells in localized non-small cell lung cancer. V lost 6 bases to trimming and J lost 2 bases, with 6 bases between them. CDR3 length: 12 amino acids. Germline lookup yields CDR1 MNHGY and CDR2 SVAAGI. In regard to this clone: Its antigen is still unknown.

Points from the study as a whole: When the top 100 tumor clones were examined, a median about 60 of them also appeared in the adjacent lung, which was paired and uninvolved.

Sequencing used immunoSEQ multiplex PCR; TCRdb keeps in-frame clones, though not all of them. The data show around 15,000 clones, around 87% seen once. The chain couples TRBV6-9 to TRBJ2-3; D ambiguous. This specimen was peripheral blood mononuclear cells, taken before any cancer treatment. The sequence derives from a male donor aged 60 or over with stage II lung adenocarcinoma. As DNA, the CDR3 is TGTGCCAGCAGACCTCTCACAGATACGCAGTATTTT. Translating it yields CASRPLTDTQYF.